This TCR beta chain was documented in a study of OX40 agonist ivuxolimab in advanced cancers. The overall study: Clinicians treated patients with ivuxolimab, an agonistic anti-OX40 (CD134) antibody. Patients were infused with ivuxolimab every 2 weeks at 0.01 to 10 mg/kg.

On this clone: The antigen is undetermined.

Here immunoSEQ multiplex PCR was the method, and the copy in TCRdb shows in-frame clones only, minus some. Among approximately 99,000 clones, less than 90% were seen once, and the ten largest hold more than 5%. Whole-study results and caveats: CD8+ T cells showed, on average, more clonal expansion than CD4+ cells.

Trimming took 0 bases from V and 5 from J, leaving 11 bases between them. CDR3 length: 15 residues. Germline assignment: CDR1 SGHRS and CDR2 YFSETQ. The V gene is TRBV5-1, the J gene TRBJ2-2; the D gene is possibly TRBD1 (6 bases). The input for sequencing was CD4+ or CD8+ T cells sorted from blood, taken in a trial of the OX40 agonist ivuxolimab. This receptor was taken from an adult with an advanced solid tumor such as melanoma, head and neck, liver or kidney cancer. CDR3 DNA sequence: TGCGCCAGCAGCTTGGGCAGGGGCTGGACCGGGGAGCTGTTTTTT. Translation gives CASSLGRGWTGELFF.